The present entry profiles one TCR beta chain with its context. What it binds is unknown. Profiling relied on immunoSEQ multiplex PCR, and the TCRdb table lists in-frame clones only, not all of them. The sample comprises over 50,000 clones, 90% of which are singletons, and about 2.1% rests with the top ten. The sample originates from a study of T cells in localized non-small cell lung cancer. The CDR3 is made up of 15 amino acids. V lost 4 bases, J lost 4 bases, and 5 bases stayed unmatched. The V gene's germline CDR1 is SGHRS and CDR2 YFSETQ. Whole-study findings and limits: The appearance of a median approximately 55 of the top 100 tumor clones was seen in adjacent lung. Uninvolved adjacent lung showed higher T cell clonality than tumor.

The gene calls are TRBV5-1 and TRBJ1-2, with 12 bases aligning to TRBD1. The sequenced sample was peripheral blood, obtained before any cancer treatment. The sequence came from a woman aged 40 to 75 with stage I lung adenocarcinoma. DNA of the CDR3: TGCGCCAGCAGCCCGGGGACAGGGGGCGCCTATGGCTACACCTTC. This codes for CASSPGTGGAYGYTF.